This TCR beta chain was recovered during a study of T cell responses to AZD1222 COVID-19 vaccine. Study details: Second-dose timings of about 4 or about 12 weeks were pooled.

As regards this clone: Its antigen remains unknown.

The assay was immunoSEQ multiplex PCR, and TCRdb's table has in-frame clones only and misses some. The table includes roughly 150,000 clones, around nine tenths detected once. Study conclusions and caveats: At study baseline, merely several AZD1222 recipients were seropositive. The repertoires were collected only after the peak T cell response. The donor group comprised mostly white British people and more females; the analysis possibly underestimated clonal diversity.

Germline V CDR1 and CDR2: ENHRY, SYGVKD. The CDR3 consists of 16 residues. V shed 1 base and J 4 bases; nucleotides not matched to a gene: 5. The sequence came from an adult in good health. This chain joins TRBV10-3 and TRBJ2-1; TRBD2 matches 9 bases. Source: peripheral blood, taken on day 0 of AZD1222 vaccination. Here the CDR3 DNA reads TGTGCCATCAGTGAGTTTAGCGGGAGTCGGTACAATGAGCAGTTCTTC. Protein sequence: CAISEFSGSRYNEQFF.